The rows below give T cell receptor beta chains drawn from one sample of a study of cytomegalovirus exposure and HLA in healthy donors. The table came from immunoSEQ multiplex PCR; TCRdb's copy has only in-frame clones and leaves some out. Among 90,000 to 95,000 clones listed, 65% to 85% were seen once. The sequenced sample consisted of PBMCs. The receptors were sampled from a girl aged 2 to 9 in good health and CMV-seropositive. Each CDR3 is given without its conserved first and last residue. Some rows mark clone size as missing; the rest say once, few, many or name a class of expanded clone.

14,once,TRBV27,ASSPKQKAVPYEQY
13,few,TRBV6-1,ASGGASGSIDEQY
14,-,TRBV4-2,ASSQEIRDYNQPQH
11,-,TRBV27,ASSFGTGDEQY
12,-,TRBV19,ASSADRDYYEQY
15,once,TRBV19,ASSIDRLAGNTDTQY
14,-,TRBV4-1,ASSQKTGGERYEQY
16,few,TRBV19,ASSARGGRAGGTDTQY
13,-,TRBV9,ASSVEGRGGAEAF
12,-,TRBV13,ASSSGQVNQPQH
13,-,TRBV10-3,AISVSGPERETQY
13,-,TRBV25-1,ASSVPLGVTDTQY
11,-,TRBV30,AHNRGVGNTIY
10,-,TRBV30,AWSVNSYEQY
11,-,TRBV12-5,ASGTGVYTEAF
12,-,TRBV19,ASSLTGANTEAF
11,once,TRBV4-3,ASSPPLANEQF
12,-,TRBV27,ASSPGTGYHEQF
13,-,TRBV29-1,SVEGGNKRNTEAF
11,-,TRBV15,ATADRAGQPQH
12,-,TRBV19,ASRDRYSGNTIY
11,-,TRBV6-5,ASISRAVGGYT
15,-,TRBV4-1,ASSQDVQRGGQETQY
11,-,TRBV5-6,ASSWQDNQPQH
12,-,TRBV29-1,SVEKGTGITEAF
10,-,TRBV27,ASWTSNNEQF
13,-,TRBV6-5,ASRPLLARGDTQY
13,-,TRBV30,AWSGGPGFADTQY
14,-,TRBV18,ASSPRDREPPDTQY
14,-,TRBV19,ASSSAGVSWQETQY
12,-,TRBV5-6,ASSGTGSNQPQH
11,once,TRBV2,ASSLGQEDGYT
10,-,TRBV29-1,SGRDRQGGST
15,-,TRBV4-3,ASSQGGLAGGLNTQY
11,few,TRBV9,ASSARYGDEQY
11,-,TRBV29-1,SVGGRADGTQY
13,-,TRBV25-1,ASSGHRIPGNTIY
12,-,TRBV30,AWRRDSLFNEQF
13,-,TRBV6-5,ASSYSGGRADTQY
9,few,TRBV2,ASSDRAGTF
11,few,TRBV27,ASTHGTGVGYT
9,-,TRBV6-6,ASRVGTEAF
14,-,TRBV6-1,ASSEVGGTSTDTQY
13,-,TRBV5-1,ASSLTGKGDPEAF
12,-,TRBV7-9,ASSLESSRNEQF
16,-,TRBV2,ASSEGEQAHATAYEQY
13,-,TRBV6-1,ASSEPSGSIYEQY
13,-,TRBV5-1,ASSLEGDGNQPQH
14,-,TRBV7-2,ASSLALGTKYNEQF
14,-,TRBV15,ATSTELAGGPNEQF
12,-,TRBV6-4,ASSGSPDTGELF
11,-,TRBV14,ASSQASGNQQY
11,-,TRBV15,ATSGLGQETQY
16,-,TRBV5-4,ASSWRFNRVSPLDEQY